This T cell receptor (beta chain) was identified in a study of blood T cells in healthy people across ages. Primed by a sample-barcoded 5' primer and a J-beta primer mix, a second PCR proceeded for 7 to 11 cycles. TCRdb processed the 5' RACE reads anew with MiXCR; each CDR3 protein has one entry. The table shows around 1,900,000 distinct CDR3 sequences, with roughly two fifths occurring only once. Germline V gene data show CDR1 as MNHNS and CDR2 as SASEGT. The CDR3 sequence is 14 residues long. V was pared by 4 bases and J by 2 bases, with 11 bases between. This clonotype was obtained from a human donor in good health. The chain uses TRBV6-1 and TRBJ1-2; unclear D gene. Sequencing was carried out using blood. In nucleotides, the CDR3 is TGTGCCAGCAGTGGTCTTGAAGTAAACTATGGCTACACCTTC. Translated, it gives CASSGLEVNYGYTF.